The 25 T cell receptor beta chains in this list originate from one sample, sequenced in a study of shared clonotypes between healthy human individuals (dated by TCRdb to between 2020 and 2021). Libraries came from the immunoSEQ multiplex PCR assay. TCRdb limited this immuneACCESS table to in-frame rearrangements with V and J called. A share of clones is missing; checked studies link under half to unresolved V genes, and the rest is unexplained. In all, the sample holds some 380,000 clones, and about 97% of those were seen once. About 0.32% of the sample is held by the ten biggest clonotypes. The sample was memory CD8+ T cells sorted from blood. What the cell subset or site label conveys for this sample: CD45RO+ cells pooled with CCR7-negative TemRA cells. Receptor source: a young man in good health.

The rearrangement uses TRBV10-1 and TRBJ2-2, with D unresolved. The CDR3 spans 12 residues. V lost 5 bases, J lost 1 base, and 2 bases lay in between. Germline V gene sequence: CDR1 WNHNN, CDR2 SYGVQD (reference sequence). The CDR3 nucleotides are TGCGCCAGCAGTAGGAACACCGGGGAGCTGTTTTTT. It encodes CASSRNTGELFF.

The chain is built from TRBV10-1 and TRBJ2-7, with 10 bases aligning to TRBD1. V shed 6 bases, J shed 3 bases, and the junction held 11 bases outside the gene matches. Germline V gene data show CDR1 as WNHNN and CDR2 as SYGVQD (reference sequence). The CDR3 spans 16 residues. The CDR3, as DNA: TGCGCCAGCAGCGAGAGCCGGAGGACAGGGGGCTACGAGCAGTACTTC. This gives the protein CASSESRRTGGYEQYF.

The V gene is TRBV7-8, the J gene TRBJ1-6, with D tentatively TRBD1 (6 bases). This CDR3 is built from 18 residues. Germline-derived CDR1 and CDR2 are SGHVS and FQNEAQ. V gave up 2 bases and J gave up 9 bases, with 23 bases separating them. In nucleotides, the CDR3 is TGTGCCAGCAGCTTATTTAATCCGGGGGCCTTTCGGGGTTCACCCCTCCACTTT. Translation: CASSLFNPGAFRGSPLHF. Full variable domain (rest looked up from reference TRBV7-8 and TRBJ1-6): GAGVSQSPRYKVAKRGQDVALRCDPISGHVSLFWYQQALGQGPEFLTYFQNEAQLDKSGLPSDRFFAERPEGSVSTLKIQRTQQEDSAVYLCASSLFNPGAFRGSPLHFGNGTRLTVT.

The genes are TRBV19 and TRBJ1-1, with D unclear. CDR3 length: 13 amino acids. Deletions cut 5 bases from V and 1 base from J, with 8 bases between. Per the germline V gene, CDR1 is LNHDA and CDR2 is SQIVND (reference sequence). The DNA of the CDR3 is TGTGCCAGTAGTGGACGGCCGAACACTGAAGCTTTCTTT. It yields the protein CASSGRPNTEAFF.

The gene calls are TRBV10-2 and TRBJ2-2; 13 bases match TRBD2. CDR3 size: 18 residues. Per germline, CDR1 WSHSY and CDR2 SAAADI. V gave up 7 bases and J gave up 7 bases; unmatched junction bases: 15. The CDR3 here is CASKWFAGLAGSGGELFF. In DNA form, the CDR3 reads TGCGCCAGCAAATGGTTTGCGGGACTAGCGGGATCGGGCGGGGAGCTGTTTTTT.

The chain joins TRBV6-5 to TRBJ2-7; 10 bases are shared with TRBD1. Per germline, CDR1 MNHEY and CDR2 SVGAGI. CDR3 length equals 15 residues. Trimming removed 6 bases from V and 2 bases from J; junction bases left unmatched: 7. The CDR3 sequence is CASRAPGTGAYEQYF. CDR3 coding DNA: TGTGCCAGCAGAGCCCCCGGGACAGGGGCCTACGAGCAGTACTTC.

The gene calls are TRBV4-2 and TRBJ2-7, with D perhaps matching TRBD1 (5 bases). The germline gives CDR1 LGHNA, CDR2 YNFKEQ. The V gene lost 0 bases and the J gene lost 2 bases, with 11 bases spanning the gap. CDR3 length: 15 residues. CDR3 in amino acids: CASSQDATAAYEQYF. The CDR3 region has the DNA TGTGCCAGCAGCCAAGATGCGACAGCAGCCTACGAGCAGTACTTC.

The chain carries TRBV5-4 and TRBJ2-1; D call uncertain. Trimming removed 4 bases at V and 7 bases at J, with 18 bases between. CDR1 and CDR2 from the germline V gene are SGHNT and YYREEE (reference sequence). The CDR3 length is 15 residues. The CDR3 DNA is TGTGCCAGCAGCGCAGAACCCCCCGGCCGTAATGAGCAGTTCTTC. This gives the protein CASSAEPPGRNEQFF. Using reference TRBV5-4 and TRBJ2-1 for the parts outside the CDR3, the full variable domain is ETGVTQSPTHLIKTRGQQVTLRCSSQSGHNTVSWYQQALGQGPQFIFQYYREEENGRGNFPPRFSGLQFPNYSSELNVNALELDDSALYLCASSAEPPGRNEQFFGPGTRLTVL.

This chain links TRBV5-1 with TRBJ2-1, with TRBD1 matching over 7 bases. The CDR3 runs to 14 residues. The germline gives CDR1 SGHRS, CDR2 YFSETQ. The junction had 1 base not matched to a gene; V was cut back by 3 bases and J by 1 base. This CDR3 reads CASSWDRSYNEQFF. The CDR3 DNA reads as TGCGCCAGCAGCTGGGACAGATCCTACAATGAGCAGTTCTTC. Together with reference TRBV5-1 and TRBJ2-1, the CDR3 gives the full variable domain: KAGVTQTPRYLIKTRGQQVTLSCSPISGHRSVSWYQQTPGQGLQFLFEYFSETQRNKGNFPGRFSGRQFSNSRSEMNVSTLELGDSALYLCASSWDRSYNEQFFGPGTRLTVL.

The chain carries TRBV6-1 and TRBJ2-2; D gene uncertain. Germline V CDR1 and CDR2: MNHNS, SASEGT. Deletions cut 0 bases from V and 6 bases from J, with 14 bases between. The CDR3 spans 16 residues. The DNA for the CDR3 is TGTGCCAGCAGTGAAGCGCCGGTAATCCCCGCCGGGGAGCTGTTTTTT. Protein product: CASSEAPVIPAGELFF.

The CDR3 nucleotides read TGTGCCAGCAGTGAGGAAGCGGGAGGCCCTTACAATGAGCAGTTCTTC. It yields the protein CASSEEAGGPYNEQFF. This rearrangement joins TRBV2 to TRBJ2-1; 9 bases are a match to TRBD2. Germline V gene sequence: CDR1 SNHLY, CDR2 FYNNEI. The V segment lost 3 bases and the J segment 4 bases; nucleotides outside the gene matches: 7. The CDR3 covers 16 residues.

The chain employs TRBV6-5 and TRBJ1-1; 7 bases agree with TRBD1. Per the germline V gene, CDR1 is MNHEY and CDR2 is SVGAGI. The CDR3 is 15 residues long. V gave up 6 bases and J gave up 1 base; unmatched junction bases: 8. This CDR3 reads CASSRAQGTNTEAFF. The CDR3 coding sequence is TGTGCCAGCAGCAGGGCACAGGGGACGAACACTGAAGCTTTCTTT.

V is TRBV25-1 and J is TRBJ2-3, with D maybe TRBD1 (6 bases). With 5 bases removed from V and 3 bases from J, the gap between germline ends came to 12 bases. Germline CDR1 is MGHDK and CDR2 is SYGVNS. CDR3 length equals 14 residues. The CDR3, as DNA: TGTGCCAGCAGTCTTGGGGGCTGGACAGATACGCAGTATTTT. Amino acid sequence: CASSLGGWTDTQYF.

This chain uses TRBV12-2 with TRBJ2-7; TRBD1 is the table's D call and was not checked against the DNA. TRBV12-2 corresponds to a pseudogene. This CDR3 contains 16 residues. Here the CDR3 DNA reads TGTGCAAGTCGCTCCCGATGGACAGGGGCCTCCTACGAGCAGTACTTC. Protein sequence: CASRSRWTGASYEQYF.

The V and J genes are TRBV30 and TRBJ1-1; D unresolved. Germline V gene lookup returns CDR1 GTSNPN and CDR2 SVGIG (reference sequence). Trimming left V 4 bases short and J 3 bases short, with 6 bases between. CDR3 length: 11 residues. The CDR3 region is CAWTTYTEAFF. Written as DNA, the CDR3 is TGTGCCTGGACCACCTACACTGAAGCTTTCTTT.

The V call is TRBV11-2, the J call TRBJ2-1, with D possibly matching TRBD2 (5 bases). Per the germline V gene, CDR1 is SGHAT and CDR2 is FQNNGV. This CDR3 contains 16 residues. Trimming shortened V by 1 base and J by 0 bases, and 10 bases separated the two germline ends. The DNA for the CDR3 is TGTGCCAGCAGCTTAGTTTGGACTCCCTCCTACAATGAGCAGTTCTTC. Translated, it gives CASSLVWTPSYNEQFF.

This clone occurred once. V is TRBV5-5 and J is TRBJ1-4; no clear D gene. V lost 4 bases and J lost 6, with 13 bases in between. Germline loops: CDR1 SGHKS, CDR2 YYEKEE (reference sequence). This CDR3 spans 14 amino acids. This CDR3 reads CASSRDWGDEKLFF. In DNA, the CDR3 is TGTGCCAGCAGCCGAGACTGGGGTGATGAAAAACTGTTTTTT.

The chain has TRBV5-4 and TRBJ1-4, with 9 bases matching TRBD1. Germline V lookup: CDR1 SGHNT, CDR2 YYREEE (reference sequence). The V segment lost 4 bases and the J segment 8 bases; nucleotides outside the gene matches: 9. CDR3 length: 15 amino acids. The CDR3 bases are TGTGCCAGCAGCCAAAAGGGACAGGGACAAGAAAAACTGTTTTTT. It is translated as CASSQKGQGQEKLFF.

The rearrangement links TRBV19 to TRBJ2-1; 9 bases agree with TRBD2. In germline, CDR1 is LNHDA, CDR2 SQIVND (reference sequence). After removal of 3 bases from V and 4 bases from J, the junction contained 7 bases not matched to a gene. This CDR3 is 16 amino acids long. The CDR3 region has the DNA TGTGCCAGTAGTATTCGGAGGACTAGCGCTTACAATGAGCAGTTCTTC. Its protein product is CASSIRRTSAYNEQFF.

This clone was observed once. The rearrangement joins TRBV27 to TRBJ2-7, with a tentative D call TRBD2 (5 bases). This CDR3 comprises 13 residues. Germline V gene lookup returns CDR1 MNHEY and CDR2 SMNVEV (reference sequence). V was clipped by 5 bases and J by 1 base, with 9 bases between them. The chain's CDR3 is CASSDGESYEQYF. CDR3 DNA sequence: TGTGCCAGCAGTGACGGGGAGTCCTACGAGCAGTACTTC.

The chain recombines TRBV4-2 with TRBJ2-3; D gene unclear. Per germline, CDR1 LGHNA and CDR2 YNFKEQ. Trimming took off 0 bases at V and 4 bases at J, with 11 bases between the two ends. The CDR3 has 15 residues. CDR3 DNA: TGTGCCAGCAGCCAAGAATATCGGCAGCCAGATACGCAGTATTTT. Amino acids: CASSQEYRQPDTQYF.

CDR3 residues: CASSQAPGLAGSSTDTQYF. The CDR3, as DNA: TGTGCCAGCTCACAGGCTCCGGGACTAGCGGGTTCCAGCACAGATACGCAGTATTTT. The chain links TRBV18 to TRBJ2-3; TRBD2 matches at 12 bases. Germline V CDR1 and CDR2: KGHSH, LQKENI. Trimming cost V 4 bases and J 0 bases; bases outside gene matches: 11. This CDR3 region has 19 residues.

As DNA, the CDR3 is TGTGCCAGCAGTGAAGCCCCCCGGATAAGCATATATTTT. It specifies CASSEAPRISIYF. This chain links TRBV6-1 with TRBJ1-3; D unresolved. Germline CDR1 and CDR2: MNHNS and SASEGT. V gave up 0 bases and J gave up 12 bases, with 12 bases separating them. The CDR3 sequence is 13 residues long.

The chain has TRBV19 and TRBJ2-3, with D perhaps matching TRBD2 (6 bases). CDR3 length: 17 amino acids. Germline V gives CDR1 LNHDA, CDR2 SQIVND (reference sequence). Trimming shortened V by 5 bases and J by 8 bases, and 26 bases separated the two germline ends. CDR3 amino acids: CASSPRPGVRALLTQYF. The CDR3 DNA sequence: TGTGCCAGTAGTCCGCGCCCGGGAGTTAGAGCCCTTCTTACGCAGTATTTT.

This chain uses TRBV5-1 with TRBJ2-7, with D tentatively TRBD2 (6 bases). Trimming shortened V by 0 bases and J by 2 bases, and 18 bases separated the two germline ends. Germline V gene sequence: CDR1 SGHRS, CDR2 YFSETQ. The CDR3 contains 17 residues. CDR3 DNA: TGCGCCAGCAGCTTGGCTTGGCGGGCGGGGAGAACCTACGAGCAGTACTTC. This encodes CASSLAWRAGRTYEQYF.